Shown below are 17 T cell receptor beta chains from a single sample sequenced in a study of cytomegalovirus exposure and HLA in healthy donors. TCRdb's copy holds only in-frame clones and misses some; the assay was immunoSEQ multiplex PCR. The data hold roughly 260,000 clones, with around nine tenths observed a single time. The sequenced sample was PBMCs. The receptors stem from a man aged 18-30 years in good health and CMV-seronegative.

The rearrangement joins TRBV28 to TRBJ1-5, with a possible D match to TRBD1 (6 bases). The CDR3 length is 15 residues. The germline gives CDR1 MDHEN, CDR2 SYDVKM. Trimming left V 1 base short and J 7 bases short, with 14 bases between. The chain's CDR3 is CASSLSGAGGQPQHF. In DNA form, the CDR3 reads TGTGCCAGCAGTTTATCAGGGGCGGGTGGCCAGCCCCAGCATTTT.

CDR3 residues: CASSPGQPYEQYF. For the CDR3, the DNA is TGCGCCAGCAGCCCGGGACAGCCGTACGAGCAGTACTTC. The chain has TRBV10-1 and TRBJ2-7, with TRBD1 identical over 7 bases. Germline-derived CDR1 and CDR2 are WNHNN and SYGVQD (reference sequence). The trim removed 6 bases at V and 4 bases at J, leaving 6 bases unmatched. This CDR3 contains 13 residues.

V is TRBV29-1 and J is TRBJ1-1; 7 nucleotides align to TRBD1. V trimming: 7 bases; J trimming: 0 bases; junction bases outside the gene matches: 2. This CDR3 is 12 amino acids long. CDR1 SQVTM and CDR2 ANQGSEA come from the germline V gene. The CDR3 bases are TGCAGCGCCGGACAGGTGAACACTGAAGCTTTCTTT. Encoded protein: CSAGQVNTEAFF. Using reference TRBV29-1 and TRBJ1-1 for the parts outside the CDR3, the full variable domain is SAVISQKPSRDICQRGTSLTIQCQVDSQVTMMFWYRQQPGQSLTLIATANQGSEATYESGFVIDKFPISRPNLTFSTLTVSNMSPEDSSIYLCSAGQVNTEAFFGQGTRLTVV.

J is TRBJ2-7 and V is TRBV6-5, with 8 bases aligning to TRBD2. The germline V gene has CDR1 MNHEY and CDR2 SVGAGI. Unmatched junction bases numbered 10, after V lost 5 bases and J lost 7 bases. The CDR3 has 14 residues. This CDR3 reads CASSGPGLGGEQYF. The CDR3 DNA reads TGTGCCAGCAGTGGACCGGGACTAGGAGGGGAGCAGTACTTC.

V gene TRBV7-2 combines with J gene TRBJ1-6; D not resolved. CDR3 length equals 13 residues. The V end was cut by 0 bases, the J end by 11 bases, with 8 bases between. The germline CDR1 and CDR2 sequences are SGHTA and FQGNSA. CDR3 nucleotide sequence: TGTGCCAGCAGCTTAGCCCCGTGGCCACCCCTCCACTTT. Encoded protein: CASSLAPWPPLHF.

The rearrangement links TRBV18 to TRBJ2-2; 8 positions agree with TRBD1. This CDR3 is built from 17 residues. The V gene's germline CDR1 is KGHSH and CDR2 LQKENI. The J segment lost 1 base and the V segment lost 6 bases, leaving 10 bases of the junction unmatched. CDR3 residues: CASSPTTGTGNTGELFF. CDR3 in DNA: TGTGCCAGCTCCCCTACTACCGGGACAGGGAACACCGGGGAGCTGTTTTTT. Variable domain in full (rest from reference TRBV18 and TRBJ2-2): NAGVMQNPRHLVRRRGQEARLRCSPMKGHSHVYWYRQLPEEGLKFMVYLQKENIIDESGMPKERFSAEFPKEGPSILRIQQVVRGDSAAYFCASSPTTGTGNTGELFFGEGSRLTVL.

V is TRBV7-2 and J is TRBJ1-2; D remains ambiguous. The CDR3 covers 14 residues. CDR1 is SGHTA and CDR2 is FQGNSA in the germline V gene. V lost 1 base and J 3 bases, leaving 9 bases between the germline ends. Here the CDR3 reads CASSLDSSYYGYTF. As DNA, the CDR3 is TGTGCCAGCAGCTTAGATAGCAGCTACTATGGCTACACCTTC.

The gene calls are TRBV27 and TRBJ2-1; 9 bases are a match to TRBD2. The germline V gene encodes CDR1 MNHEY and CDR2 SMNVEV (reference sequence). Trimming at V came to 4 bases and at J to 7 bases, leaving 8 bases not matched to a gene. The CDR3 totals 15 residues. CDR3 bases: TGTGCCAGCAGTTACCGGGCTAGCGGGACGAATGAGCAGTTCTTC. Translation gives CASSYRASGTNEQFF.

This clone appeared a few times. CDR3 in DNA: TGTGCCCGGGTCATAAGTCGCTTCTTC. Protein product: CARVISRFF. This rearrangement joins TRBV9 to TRBJ2-1; D is undetermined. The CDR3 totals 9 residues. V was pared by 10 bases and J by 16 bases, with 15 bases between. Germline V gene lookup returns CDR1 SGDLS and CDR2 YYNGEE.

This clone was seen a single time. CDR3 DNA sequence: TGTGCCAGCAGTTGGGCCGGAGGCCCCTACGAGCAGTACTTC. Translated, it gives CASSWAGGPYEQYF. V gene TRBV5-6 combines with J gene TRBJ2-7; weak D call: TRBD2 (5 bases). V lost 5 bases to trimming and J lost 2 bases, with 14 bases between them. Germline V gives CDR1 SGHDT, CDR2 YYEEEE. The CDR3 loop spans 14 amino acids.

The V gene is TRBV7-9, the J gene TRBJ2-5; the D gene is possibly TRBD2 (6 bases). V lost 5 bases to trimming and J lost 5 bases, with 15 bases between them. Germline loops: CDR1 SEHNR, CDR2 FQNEAQ (reference sequence). This CDR3 comprises 14 residues. The CDR3 bases are TGTGCCAGCAGCAAATCGGGACTGGGGGAGACCCAGTACTTC. Protein sequence: CASSKSGLGETQYF.

The genes are TRBV7-2 and TRBJ2-5; TRBD2 agrees at 8 bases. The V gene end was trimmed by 6 bases and the J gene end by 5 bases; junction bases not matched to a gene: 8. This CDR3 has 14 amino acids. CDR1 is SGHTA and CDR2 is FQGNSA in the germline V gene. This chain's CDR3 is CASRPSAGAETQYF. The CDR3 bases are TGTGCCAGCAGACCTTCAGCGGGGGCGGAGACCCAGTACTTC.

The chain employs TRBV28 and TRBJ1-4; TRBD1 is a possible D gene (6 bases). This CDR3 has 13 residues. Germline-derived CDR1 and CDR2 are MDHEN and SYDVKM. The V end lost 2 bases, the J end lost 7 bases, and 8 bases lay between the germline ends. The CDR3 DNA reads TGTGCCAGCAGTTTAGGACAGATTGAAAAACTGTTTTTT. Amino acid sequence: CASSLGQIEKLFF.

CDR3 protein: CASSIGEQGSEAFF. The CDR3, as DNA: TGTGCCAGTAGTATAGGAGAACAGGGTTCTGAAGCTTTCTTT. The chain couples TRBV19 to TRBJ1-1, with D possibly TRBD1 on 6 matching bases. The V and J ends lost 1 base and 6 bases respectively, with 12 bases between them. The germline V gene has CDR1 LNHDA and CDR2 SQIVND (reference sequence). This CDR3 has 14 amino acids.

This sequence joins TRBV11-3 and TRBJ2-3; TRBD2 might be the D (5 bases). The germline CDR1 and CDR2 sequences are SGHNT and YENEEA. V gave up 0 bases and J gave up 14 bases, with 18 bases separating them. The CDR3 contains 14 residues. The CDR3 reads CASSLETDSTPPYF. For the CDR3, the DNA is TGTGCCAGCAGCTTAGAGACGGACTCCACACCGCCGTATTTT.

The chain employs TRBV6-1 and TRBJ2-5, with TRBD1 identical over 9 bases. V gave up 4 bases and J gave up 2 bases; unmatched junction bases: 8. The CDR3 totals 16 residues. CDR1 and CDR2 from the germline V gene are MNHNS and SASEGT. CDR3 residues: CASSAGTGSMQETQYF. CDR3 nucleotide sequence: TGTGCCAGCAGTGCCGGGACAGGGTCTATGCAAGAGACCCAGTACTTC.

The chain joins TRBV29-1 to TRBJ2-1; 7 positions agree with TRBD1. This CDR3 contains 15 residues. Germline V gives CDR1 SQVTM, CDR2 ANQGSEA. The junction had 12 bases not matched to a gene; V was cut back by 6 bases and J by 4 bases. The CDR3 DNA reads as TGCAGCGTGAGCCGCCGGGACAGAGGGTACAATGAGCAGTTCTTC. This sequence encodes CSVSRRDRGYNEQFF.